The TCR beta chain under discussion was sequenced for a study of blood T cell repertoires in COVID-19. Across the whole study: Italy, Spain and the United States were the sources of the convalescent and acute COVID-19 samples.

V dropped 4 bases and J dropped 0 bases, with 8 bases sitting between them. CDR3 length: 14 amino acids. Germline assignment: CDR1 SGHTS and CDR2 YDEGEE. In the study's own analysis: Reference gene primer amplification gave nucleated cell count estimates. The method was immunoSEQ multiplex PCR; TCRdb's version includes in-frame clones alone and lacks a portion of them. V, J and clone size derive from that table, while D and trimming were established from the DNA sequence. The top ten hold around 14% of the sample, which has fewer than 350,000 clones, approximately 86% seen once. The sample consisted of peripheral blood. The J gene is TRBJ1-5, the V gene TRBV5-8, with TRBD1 as a possible D gene (5 bases). This TCR was recovered from a woman between 65 and 79 years old with COVID-19, enrolled during active disease. CDR3 sequence (DNA): TGTGCCAGCAGCAGGGGATCTAGCAATCAGCCCCAGCATTTT. It is translated as CASSRGSSNQPQHF.